The 6 T cell receptor beta chains below all came from one sample that was sequenced in a study of glioma-infiltrating T cells after dendritic cell vaccination. TCRdb's table, derived via immunoSEQ multiplex PCR, lists solely in-frame clones and lacks some. The table lists fewer than 95,000 clones, around 85% of them singletons. Time point defined: after dendritic cell vaccination, including at tumor progression/relapse. The source material was blood, sampled after dendritic cell vaccination. The receptor set was obtained from a human donor with glioblastoma.

This rearrangement joins TRBV6-5 to TRBJ2-7, with D possibly TRBD1 on 5 matching bases. The CDR3 is 15 amino acids. CDR1 is MNHEY and CDR2 is SVGAGI in the germline V gene. Trimming pared 0 bases from V and 1 base from J, leaving 10 bases between. CDR3 loop: CASSYSERGSYEQYF. CDR3 nucleotide sequence: TGTGCCAGCAGTTACTCGGAAAGGGGTTCCTACGAGCAGTACTTC.

The chain combines TRBV7-6 with TRBJ1-1; D is unclear. Trimming cost V 4 bases and J 0 bases, with 15 bases left between them. In germline, CDR1 is SGHVS, CDR2 FNYEAQ. The CDR3 is 16 amino acids. The CDR3 loop reads CASSSKRTALNTEAFF. In DNA form, the CDR3 reads TGTGCCAGCAGCTCAAAGCGGACCGCACTGAACACTGAAGCTTTCTTT.

This chain uses TRBV5-1 with TRBJ1-2; tentative D call: TRBD1 (5 bases). The CDR3 is 15 amino acids. Trimming took off 0 bases at V and 7 bases at J, with 16 bases between the two ends. Germline V lookup: CDR1 SGHRS, CDR2 YFSETQ. CDR3 bases: TGCGCCAGCAGCTTGGGGGACTATATTTTCGGTGGCTACACCTTC. Translated: CASSLGDYIFGGYTF.

V gene TRBV30 combines with J gene TRBJ2-2; the D gene is possibly TRBD1 (6 bases). The CDR3 has 15 amino acids. Germline assignment: CDR1 GTSNPN and CDR2 SVGIG (reference sequence). The germline V and J ends were trimmed by 0 bases and 5 bases, with 13 bases remaining between them. The CDR3 DNA is TGTGCCTGGAGTGTACGACAGGTTAGGACCGGGGAGCTGTTTTTT. Its protein product is CAWSVRQVRTGELFF. Variable domain in full (rest from reference TRBV30 and TRBJ2-2): SQTIHQWPATLVQPVGSPLSLECTVEGTSNPNLYWYRQAAGRGLQLLFYSVGIGQISSEVPQNLSASRPQDRQFILSSKKLLLSDSGFYLCAWSVRQVRTGELFFGEGSRLTVL.

CDR3 residues: CASSEGASYGYTF. The CDR3 DNA sequence: TGTGCCAGCAGTGAAGGGGCTAGCTATGGCTACACCTTC. The genes are TRBV25-1 and TRBJ1-2; tentative D call: TRBD1 (5 bases). CDR1 and CDR2 (germline): MGHDK, SYGVNS. Trimming pared 2 bases from V and 4 bases from J, leaving 8 bases between. This CDR3 has 13 residues.

This chain links TRBV5-4 with TRBJ1-3; 9 bases line up with TRBD1. The V and J ends lost 4 bases and 2 bases, in that order; junction bases with no gene match: 7. CDR1 is SGHNT, CDR2 YYREEE, per germline (reference sequence). CDR3 length: 16 residues. This CDR3 reads CASSRRDRDAGNTIYF. Here the CDR3 DNA reads TGTGCCAGCAGCCGCAGGGACAGGGACGCTGGAAACACCATATATTTT.